The 27 T cell receptor beta chains given below trace back to one sample, sequenced in a study of T cell responses to AZD1222 COVID-19 vaccine. Data came from immunoSEQ multiplex PCR; TCRdb stores just in-frame clones and leaves some out. The table lists 100,000 to 150,000 clones, approximately 85% of them singletons, with roughly 4.4% in the top ten. Sequenced here: peripheral blood, sampled 28 days after the second AZD1222 dose. The receptors were gathered from an adult who received the AZD1222 COVID-19 vaccine.

The chain combines TRBV2 with TRBJ1-2; maybe TRBD1 (5 bases). CDR1 and CDR2 from the germline V gene are SNHLY and FYNNEI. V lost 4 bases and J 8 bases, leaving 14 bases between the germline ends. The CDR3 extends over 13 amino acids. The CDR3 region is CASSGERGGGYTF. The CDR3 DNA follows: TGTGCCAGCAGTGGCGAGAGGGGTGGAGGCTACACCTTC.

The rearrangement joins TRBV6-5 to TRBJ2-3; D not certain. Germline-derived CDR1 and CDR2 are MNHEY and SVGAGI. Trimming removed 7 bases from V and 13 bases from J, with 12 bases in between. The CDR3 has 10 amino acids. The CDR3 sequence: CASMETMEYF. CDR3 coding DNA: TGTGCCAGCATGGAGACCATGGAGTATTTT.

The chain joins TRBV7-8 to TRBJ1-3; D not resolved. The V and J ends lost 5 bases and 0 bases respectively, with 11 bases between them. The germline V gene encodes CDR1 SGHVS and CDR2 FQNEAQ. This CDR3 is built from 15 residues. The CDR3 sequence: CASSLTTVSGNTIYF. DNA of the CDR3: TGTGCCAGCAGCCTTACTACCGTCTCTGGAAACACCATATATTTT. Full variable domain (missing parts from reference TRBV7-8 and TRBJ1-3): GAGVSQSPRYKVAKRGQDVALRCDPISGHVSLFWYQQALGQGPEFLTYFQNEAQLDKSGLPSDRFFAERPEGSVSTLKIQRTQQEDSAVYLCASSLTTVSGNTIYFGEGSWLTVV.

The chain uses TRBV5-1 and TRBJ1-1; 10 bases are shared with TRBD1. The trim removed 5 bases at V and 8 bases at J, leaving 12 bases unmatched. There are 15 residues in the CDR3. Looked up from germline, CDR1 is SGHRS and CDR2 is YFSETQ. In nucleotides, the CDR3 is TGCGCCAGCAGAACCGGGACAGGGGAGGCATTCGAAGCTTTCTTT. It codes for CASRTGTGEAFEAFF.

The chain uses TRBV6-6 and TRBJ2-7; D not certain. Trimming shortened V by 3 bases and J by 3 bases, and 6 bases separated the two germline ends. CDR1 and CDR2 from the germline V gene are MNHNY and SVGAGI (reference sequence). The CDR3 is made up of 12 amino acids. For the CDR3, the DNA is TGTGCCAGCAGTTATTCCGACTACGAGCAGTACTTC. Encoded protein: CASSYSDYEQYF.

The chain is built from TRBV7-8 and TRBJ1-1; 8 nucleotides match TRBD1. The germline V gene encodes CDR1 SGHVS and CDR2 FQNEAQ. CDR3 size: 16 residues. J lost 8 bases, V lost 5 bases, and 16 bases had no gene match. CDR3 bases: TGTGCCAGCAGCCTGACAGGGGTCAACTTTCCAGGAGAAGCTTTCTTT. Translating gives CASSLTGVNFPGEAFF.

With regard to this clone: An end of the junction does not agree with germline; a read error may underlie this. The chain employs TRBV5-5 and TRBJ1-3, with D uncertain. Germline CDR1 reads SGHKS; CDR2 reads YYEKEE (reference sequence). This CDR3 is built from 15 residues. The CDR3 nucleotides read TGTGCCAGCACCTTGCAGGCGCTCTCTGGAAACACCATATATTTT. Encoded protein: CASTLQALSGNTIYF.

The CDR3 coding sequence is TGTGCCAGTAGTATATTGGAGTATAGCAATCAGCCCCAGCATTTT. Translation gives CASSILEYSNQPQHF. The chain has TRBV19 and TRBJ1-5; D is unresolved. The V gene's germline CDR1 is LNHDA and CDR2 SQIVND (reference sequence). Trimming left V 2 bases short and J 0 bases short, with 8 bases between. The CDR3 contains 15 residues.

V usage is TRBV11-3 and J usage is TRBJ2-1, with TRBD2 matching over 13 bases. V shed 5 bases and J 7 bases; nucleotides not matched to a gene: 11. Germline V gives CDR1 SGHNT, CDR2 YENEEA. This CDR3 comprises 17 residues. This CDR3 reads CASSRGLAGAGGNEQFF. The DNA for the CDR3 is TGTGCCAGCAGCCGTGGACTAGCGGGGGCGGGGGGTAATGAGCAGTTCTTC.

The V gene is TRBV5-4, the J gene TRBJ2-5; D may be TRBD1 or TRBD2 (8 bases each). Trimming stripped 6 bases from V and 5 bases from J, with 26 bases between. Germline V gives CDR1 SGHNT, CDR2 YYREEE (reference sequence). The CDR3 is 17 residues long. CDR3 in amino acids: CASNALPRGRGVETQYF. For the CDR3, the DNA is TGTGCCAGCAACGCATTACCCAGGGGGCGGGGGGTCGAGACCCAGTACTTC.

V and J are TRBV6-5 and TRBJ1-5, with D unresolved. Trimming removed 5 bases from V and 1 base from J, with 9 bases in between. The CDR3 runs to 14 residues. Germline loops: CDR1 MNHEY, CDR2 SVGAGI. CDR3 in DNA: TGTGCCAGCAGTCTAATAGACAGCAATCAGCCCCAGCATTTT. Its translation: CASSLIDSNQPQHF.

The CDR3 reads CASSSTAFSGNTIYF. In DNA, the CDR3 is TGTGCCAGCAGTTCAACGGCCTTCTCTGGAAACACCATATATTTT. The genes are TRBV6-2 or TRBV6-3 and TRBJ1-3, with no clear D. Germline CDR1 is MNHEY and CDR2 is SVGEGT. V was clipped by 4 bases and J by 0 bases, with 10 bases between them. The CDR3 loop spans 15 amino acids.

The V call is TRBV7-7, the J call TRBJ2-5; possibly TRBD1 for D (7 bases). The CDR3 has 14 amino acids. V was shortened by 5 bases and J by 3 bases, with 13 bases between the two germline ends. CDR1 and CDR2 from the germline V gene are SSHAT and FNYEAQ (reference sequence). The CDR3 coding sequence is TGTGCCAGCAGCGCGGGACAGCAAAAAGAGACCCAGTACTTC. This codes for CASSAGQQKETQYF.

This clone was observed a few times. The V call is TRBV3-1 (or the pseudogene TRBV3-2), the J call TRBJ2-1; possibly TRBD1 for D (5 bases). Trimming took off 8 bases at V and 8 bases at J, with 13 bases between the two ends. Germline assignment: CDR1 LGHDT and CDR2 YNNKEL (reference sequence). CDR3 length: 12 amino acids. CDR3 sequence: CASRSTGDEQFF. The CDR3 coding sequence is TGTGCCAGCCGATCTACAGGCGATGAGCAGTTCTTC.

This chain joins TRBV15 and TRBJ1-3; D gene unclear. Germline CDR1 is LNHNV and CDR2 is YYDKDF (reference sequence). This CDR3 has 16 residues. Trimming cost V 0 bases and J 0 bases, with 9 bases left between them. In DNA, the CDR3 is TGTGCCACCAGCAGAGACGCTTTGGACTCTGGAAACACCATATATTTT. Translation gives CATSRDALDSGNTIYF.

This chain uses TRBV6-5 with TRBJ1-2, with 8 bases matching TRBD1. In germline, CDR1 is MNHEY, CDR2 SVGAGI. There are 13 residues in the CDR3. The V gene end was trimmed by 6 bases and the J gene end by 5 bases; junction bases not matched to a gene: 5. For the CDR3, the DNA is TGTGCCAGCAGCCGAACAGGGGGTTATGGCTACACCTTC. This sequence encodes CASSRTGGYGYTF.

The V and J genes are TRBV5-4 and TRBJ2-3, with 14 bases fitting TRBD2. V lost 0 bases, J lost 0 bases, and 3 bases stayed unmatched. This CDR3 is 18 amino acids long. Germline V gene data show CDR1 as SGHNT and CDR2 as YYREEE (reference sequence). The CDR3 here is CASSLGLAGGTSTDTQYF. The CDR3 DNA follows: TGTGCCAGCAGCTTGGGACTAGCGGGGGGGACTAGCACAGATACGCAGTATTTT.

The V gene is TRBV7-9, the J gene TRBJ1-1, with 7 bases identical to TRBD1. Germline V gives CDR1 SEHNR, CDR2 FQNEAQ (reference sequence). Trimming removed 0 bases from V and 8 bases from J; junction bases left unmatched: 6. The CDR3 runs to 14 residues. The CDR3 DNA reads TGTGCCAGCAGCTTAGCAAGGGGGCTGGGGGAAGCTTTCTTT. It encodes CASSLARGLGEAFF.

This chain connects TRBV19 to TRBJ2-7; 7 nucleotides agree with TRBD1. The V and J ends lost 7 bases and 13 bases, in that order; junction bases with no gene match: 7. The CDR3 contains 10 residues. Looked up from germline, CDR1 is LNHDA and CDR2 is SQIVND (reference sequence). The CDR3 reads CASMPRDRYF. In nucleotides, the CDR3 is TGTGCCAGTATGCCTCGGGACAGATACTTC.

This clone came up a few times. V and J are TRBV11-1 and TRBJ2-1; 10 positions agree with TRBD2. The J segment lost 4 bases and the V segment lost 5 bases, leaving 8 bases of the junction unmatched. The CDR3 is 16 residues long. The germline V gene has CDR1 SGHAT and CDR2 FQDESV (reference sequence). CDR3 nucleotide sequence: TGTGCCAGCAGCCCGACTCTAGCGGGGGAGTACAATGAGCAGTTCTTC. It encodes CASSPTLAGEYNEQFF.

This chain connects TRBV28 to TRBJ2-7, with a weak D call TRBD1 (6 bases). Germline V gives CDR1 MDHEN, CDR2 SYDVKM. This CDR3 is 15 amino acids long. Trimming stripped 5 bases from V and 2 bases from J, with 16 bases between. The CDR3 nucleotides are TGTGCCAGCAGTGTTATCCAGGGACATACCTACGAGCAGTACTTC. Amino acid sequence: CASSVIQGHTYEQYF.

This rearrangement joins TRBV4-3 to TRBJ1-6; D uncertain. Per the germline V gene, CDR1 is LGHNA and CDR2 is YSLEER. The CDR3 has 13 amino acids. Trimming shortened V by 3 bases and J by 8 bases, and 8 bases separated the two germline ends. The CDR3 bases are TGCGCCAGCAGCCAGCAAGGTGATTCACCCCTCCACTTT. It translates to CASSQQGDSPLHF.

DNA of the CDR3: TGTGCCACCACCAACAGTTACTCTGGAAACACCATATATTTT. This sequence encodes CATTNSYSGNTIYF. This rearrangement joins TRBV6-5 to TRBJ1-3; D not certain. V was clipped by 10 bases and J by 0 bases, with 13 bases between them. The germline V gene has CDR1 MNHEY and CDR2 SVGAGI. The CDR3 extends over 14 amino acids.

The rearrangement joins TRBV4-2 to TRBJ2-2, with 11 bases matching TRBD2. Germline CDR1 LGHNA, CDR2 YNFKEQ. The CDR3 consists of 17 residues. Trimming took 4 bases from V and 5 from J; bases not matched to a gene: 9. Here the CDR3 reads CASSRNSGGAGTGELFF. In nucleotides, the CDR3 is TGTGCCAGCAGCCGAAATAGCGGGGGGGCCGGTACCGGGGAGCTGTTTTTT.

The chain is built from TRBV5-1 and TRBJ1-4; unclear D gene. This CDR3 has 14 amino acids. Trimming took off 4 bases at V and 7 bases at J, with 14 bases between the two ends. Germline V gene data show CDR1 as SGHRS and CDR2 as YFSETQ. The CDR3 loop is CASSAGERGEKLFF. As DNA, the CDR3 is TGCGCCAGCAGCGCCGGGGAGCGAGGTGAAAAACTGTTTTTT.

The genes are TRBV10-3 and TRBJ1-1, with D uncertain. The CDR3 covers 14 residues. The V end was cut by 10 bases, the J end by 1 base, with 16 bases between. Looked up from germline, CDR1 is ENHRY and CDR2 is SYGVKD. The CDR3 here is CASQTILPNTEAFF. The CDR3 nucleotides are TGTGCCAGCCAAACCATACTCCCGAACACTGAAGCTTTCTTT.

CDR3 residues: CASSQYLSSYEQYF. For the CDR3, the DNA is TGTGCCAGCAGCCAGTACCTTAGCTCCTACGAGCAGTACTTC. V and J are TRBV3-1 (or the pseudogene TRBV3-2) and TRBJ2-7; D is unclear. Germline loops: CDR1 LGHDT, CDR2 YNNKEL (reference sequence). V was clipped by 3 bases and J by 0 bases, with 9 bases between them. CDR3 length: 14 residues.